The source of this T cell receptor (beta chain) is a study of breast tumors, draining lymph nodes, adjacent tissues. The CDR3 length is 14 residues. Unmatched junction bases numbered 8, after V lost 6 bases and J lost 7 bases. Axillary draining lymph nodes of breast cancer patients supplied the node samples. TCRdb reprocessed the multiplex PCR reads with MiXCR, giving one entry per CDR3 protein. There are 130,000 or so distinct CDR3 sequences in the sample; under 25% occur only once, and around 2.6% lies in the top ten. The sequencing sample was made of axillary lymph node tissue. The chain recombines TRBV12-3 or TRBV12-4 with TRBJ2-1, with 8 bases fitting TRBD1. This sequence originates from a female donor with breast cancer. Some clones in this sample may be carry-over from other donors' samples. The CDR3 is CASSLRRDRNEQFF. In DNA, the CDR3 is TGTGCCAGCAGCCTAAGGCGGGACAGGAATGAGCAGTTCTTC.